This T cell receptor (beta chain) was captured by sequencing in a study of T cell changes during pregnancy in multiple sclerosis. Only in-frame clones appear in the TCRdb table, and some are missing; sequencing was by immunoSEQ multiplex PCR. The sample has around 70,000 clones; 80% to 95% are singletons. Per germline, CDR1 SGDLS and CDR2 YYNGEE. The CDR3 sequence is 15 residues long. V dropped 0 bases and J dropped 8 bases, with 15 bases sitting between them. The rearrangement uses TRBV9 and TRBJ2-1; TRBD2 is a possible D gene (5 bases). The sample here was peripheral blood, taken in the second trimester of pregnancy. This receptor was identified in a female donor with multiple sclerosis, enrolled in a pregnancy study. This chain's CDR3 is CASSVEDTRGDEQFF. CDR3 nucleotides: TGTGCCAGCAGCGTAGAAGATACTAGAGGCGATGAGCAGTTCTTC.